The next 16 T cell receptor beta chains were all read from a single sample in a study of identical twins. Each CDR3 protein gets one entry after TCRdb re-called the 5' RACE reads with MiXCR. The sample shows 450,000 to 600,000 distinct CDR3 sequences, about 22% of them seen only once. A further study also used this sample, focusing on yellow fever vaccine responses in identical twins.

Sequencing input: CD4+ T cells sorted from blood. Receptors originate from a woman between 18 and 29 years old in good health.

The chain carries TRBV27 and TRBJ2-5; the match to TRBD2 covers 13 bases. Trimming at V came to 5 bases and at J to 5 bases, leaving 5 bases not matched to a gene. The CDR3 sequence is 15 residues long. Germline CDR1 MNHEY, CDR2 SMNVEV (reference sequence). CDR3 region: CASSRLAGGQETQYF. In nucleotides, the CDR3 is TGTGCCAGCAGTCGACTAGCGGGAGGACAGGAGACCCAGTACTTC.

The sample holds a few counts of this clonotype. The V and J genes are TRBV28 and TRBJ2-1; 8 nucleotides match TRBD2. CDR1 and CDR2 (germline): MDHEN, SYDVKM. V dropped 2 bases and J dropped 6; count of bases not matched to a gene: 0. This CDR3 is 13 amino acids long. The CDR3 region has the DNA TGTGCCAGCAGTTTAAGCGGGAGCAATGAGCAGTTCTTC. Protein: CASSLSGSNEQFF. Full variable domain (outside the CDR3, taken from reference TRBV28 and TRBJ2-1): DVKVTQSSRYLVKRTGEKVFLECVQDMDHENMFWYRQDPGLGLRLIYFSYDVKMKEKGDIPEGYSVSREKKERFSLILESASTNQTSMYLCASSLSGSNEQFFGPGTRLTVL.

The V and J genes are TRBV3-1 and TRBJ2-7; 9 bases map to TRBD1. The CDR3 is 16 amino acids. The germline gives CDR1 LGHDT, CDR2 YNNKEL (reference sequence). The J segment lost 0 bases and the V segment lost 2 bases, leaving 5 bases of the junction unmatched. The CDR3 is CASSQTGGFSSYEQYF. As DNA, the CDR3 is TGTGCCAGCAGCCAAACAGGGGGCTTTAGCTCCTACGAGCAGTACTTC.

This chain connects TRBV24-1 to TRBJ2-3, with D perhaps TRBD2 (6 bases). Germline V gene sequence: CDR1 KGHDR, CDR2 SFDVKD. The V gene lost 5 bases and the J gene lost 3 bases, with 17 bases spanning the gap. This CDR3 comprises 16 residues. As DNA, the CDR3 is TGTGCCACCAGTGCCGTCACTGGAGGGACGACAGATACGCAGTATTTT. Its translation: CATSAVTGGTTDTQYF.

The V and J genes are TRBV6-2 or TRBV6-3 and TRBJ2-1; TRBD1 is a possible D gene (6 bases). This CDR3 is built from 14 residues. CDR1 is MNHEY, CDR2 SVGEGT, per germline. V gave up 7 bases and J gave up 7 bases, with 17 bases separating them. CDR3 residues: CASTGVRVQNEQFF. The CDR3 region has the DNA TGTGCCAGCACAGGGGTTCGCGTACAGAATGAGCAGTTCTTC.

This rearrangement joins TRBV3-1 to TRBJ2-7; D call uncertain. V was clipped by 2 bases and J by 0 bases, with 2 bases between them. The CDR3 runs to 12 residues. CDR1 is LGHDT and CDR2 is YNNKEL in the germline V gene (reference sequence). The CDR3 region has the DNA TGTGCCAGCAGCCAATCCTCCTACGAGCAGTACGTC. Translation gives CASSQSSYEQYV.

This clonotype has a count of ten or more. The genes are TRBV14 and TRBJ2-3, with no clear D. Germline loops: CDR1 SGHDN, CDR2 FVKESK. The CDR3 runs to 14 residues. With 4 bases removed from V and 0 bases from J, the gap between germline ends came to 8 bases. The CDR3 DNA reads as TGTGCCAGCAGCCCTACGGCCAGCACAGATACGCAGTATTTT. Translating gives CASSPTASTDTQYF.

CDR3 sequence: CASSGASGEETQYF. CDR3 nucleotides: TGCGCCAGCAGTGGCGCTAGCGGGGAGGAGACCCAGTACTTC. This chain uses TRBV10-2 with TRBJ2-5; 9 nucleotides align to TRBD2. Unmatched junction bases numbered 5, after V lost 4 bases and J lost 5 bases. This CDR3 is built from 14 residues. The germline gives CDR1 WSHSY, CDR2 SAAADI.

This chain uses TRBV4-1 with TRBJ2-1; 11 nucleotides align to TRBD2. In germline, CDR1 is MGHRA, CDR2 YSYEKL. V was pared by 7 bases and J by 0 bases, with 14 bases of the junction left unmatched. There are 19 residues in the CDR3. Here the CDR3 DNA reads TGCGCCAGCAAAGTCAAAGGACTAGCGGGCCTCAGCTCCTACAATGAGCAGTTCTTC. Amino acids: CASKVKGLAGLSSYNEQFF.

This clonotype has more than one count but fewer than ten. V gene TRBV20-1 combines with J gene TRBJ1-6, with a tentative D call TRBD1 (5 bases). The germline V gene encodes CDR1 DFQATT and CDR2 SNEGSKA (reference sequence). The CDR3 runs 15 residues. Trimming removed 4 bases from V and 7 bases from J, with 17 bases in between. CDR3 sequence (DNA): TGCAGTGCTACCGACGGGGGGGGTGGAAATTCACCCCTCCACTTT. Its translation is CSATDGGGGNSPLHF.

This clonotype has a handful of counts. This chain uses TRBV12-3 or TRBV12-4 with TRBJ1-3; TRBD1 matches at 7 bases. The J segment lost 4 bases and the V segment lost 4 bases, leaving 1 base of the junction unmatched. The CDR3 extends over 13 amino acids. The CDR3 DNA reads as TGTGCCAGCAGTTCGGGACAGGGAAACACCATATATTTT. Amino acids: CASSSGQGNTIYF.

This sequence joins TRBV25-1 and TRBJ2-7; TRBD1 agrees at 8 bases. The germline V gene has CDR1 MGHDK and CDR2 SYGVNS. The ends lost 2 bases at V and 4 bases at J; junction bases unmatched: 4. This CDR3 contains 14 residues. For the CDR3, the DNA is TGTGCCAGCAGTGAACACAGGGGGTCTTACGAGCAGTACTTC. This encodes CASSEHRGSYEQYF.

This clonotype was picked up a small number of times. The chain carries TRBV20-1 and TRBJ2-7, with TRBD2 matching over 9 bases. V shed 3 bases and J 0 bases; nucleotides not matched to a gene: 3. Germline values: CDR1 DFQATT, CDR2 SNEGSKA (reference sequence). This CDR3 has 14 residues. CDR3 protein: CSASFSGGSYEQYV. In DNA form, the CDR3 reads TGCAGTGCTAGTTTTAGCGGGGGCTCCTACGAGCAGTACGTC.

This clonotype has ten or more counts. This rearrangement joins TRBV12-3 or TRBV12-4 to TRBJ2-7, with 7 bases fitting TRBD2. Germline trimming cut 3 bases from V and 3 bases from J; bases unmatched to any gene: 5. The CDR3 length is 14 residues. CDR3 region: CASSFGGGLYEQYF. CDR3 bases: TGTGCCAGCAGTTTTGGGGGAGGGCTCTACGAGCAGTACTTC.

The chain is built from TRBV7-9 and TRBJ1-4; D is undetermined. The CDR3 sequence is 11 residues long. Germline V gene lookup returns CDR1 SEHNR and CDR2 FQNEAQ (reference sequence). CDR3 nucleotides: TGTGGCTCCTCAACTAATGAAAAACTGTTTTTT. Translating gives CGSSTNEKLFF. The complete variable domain, with remaining parts taken from reference TRBV7-9 and TRBJ1-4, reads DTGVSQNPRHKITKRGQNVTFRCDPISEHNRLYWYRQTLGQGPEFLTYFQNEAQLEKSRLLSDRFSAERPKGSFSTLEIQRTEQGDSAMYLCGSSTNEKLFFGSGTQLSVL.

This clonotype was seen ten or more times. The rearrangement uses TRBV12-3 or TRBV12-4 and TRBJ2-1; 8 positions match TRBD2. The CDR3 sequence is 15 residues long. The V gene end was trimmed by 3 bases and the J gene end by 4 bases; junction bases not matched to a gene: 5. CDR3 nucleotides: TGTGCCAGCAGTTTCGGGGGGGCTAGTTACAATGAGCAGTTCTTC. As protein: CASSFGGASYNEQFF.